This TCR beta chain was identified in a study of CD8+ T cells in alopecia areata. Points from the study as a whole: Sequence data from scalp samples additionally include resident alphabeta T cells of normal skin.

Treatment meaning: oral pan-JAK inhibitor, 5-10 mg twice daily. Peripheral blood samples and lesional scalp punch biopsies were obtained from alopecia areata patients. Worth noting for this clone: The antigen is undetermined.

Investigators isolated RNA and reverse transcribed it into cDNA to act as the sequencing template. Here immunoSEQ multiplex PCR was the method, and the copy in TCRdb shows in-frame clones only, minus some. The sample consists of some 180,000 clones, roughly 50% of them appearing once. The sequenced sample was CD8+ T cells sorted from blood, obtained at week 24, from a patient treated with tofacitinib. The clonotype originates from a human donor with alopecia areata.

CDR3 sequence reads: CASSLAGASETQYF. The CDR3 DNA is TGTGCCAGCAGTTTGGCGGGGGCCTCAGAGACCCAGTACTTC. The chain is built from TRBV28 and TRBJ2-5, with D perhaps matching TRBD2 (7 bases). Per the germline V gene, CDR1 is MDHEN and CDR2 is SYDVKM. V shed 3 bases and J shed 4 bases, with 12 bases lying between them. CDR3 length: 14 residues. Using reference TRBV28 and TRBJ2-5 for the parts outside the CDR3, the full variable domain is DVKVTQSSRYLVKRTGEKVFLECVQDMDHENMFWYRQDPGLGLRLIYFSYDVKMKEKGDIPEGYSVSREKKERFSLILESASTNQTSMYLCASSLAGASETQYFGPGTRLLVL.